Following are 8 T cell receptor beta chains from one sample sequenced in a study of radiotherapy plus CTLA-4 blockade in lung cancer (dated by TCRdb to 2016 to 2018). Library generation was performed with the immunoSEQ multiplex PCR assay. In TCRdb, the immuneACCESS table is reduced to in-frame sequences with V and J assigned. These tables do not hold every clone; where another copy was compared, an unresolved V gene accounts for under half, and the others remain unexplained. This sample holds some 110,000 clones; under 90% were observed only once. Jointly, the top ten make up 2.4% of the sample. Sequenced material: peripheral blood, taken from a patient treated with radiotherapy plus ipilimumab. These receptors were taken from a human donor with non-small cell lung cancer that progressed on radiotherapy plus ipilimumab. Some clones in this sample may be carry-over from other donors' samples.

The chain joins TRBV19 to TRBJ2-1; D is undetermined. The CDR3 extends over 17 amino acids. Looked up from germline, CDR1 is LNHDA and CDR2 is SQIVND (reference sequence). Between the trimmed V and J ends, which lost 6 bases and 0 bases, there was a span of 18 bases. The CDR3 nucleotides read TGTGCCAGTAGCGTGAGATACAACAGAGTCTCCTACAATGAGCAGTTCTTC. Amino acids: CASSVRYNRVSYNEQFF.

Note on this clone: Compared with germline, one end of the junction differs, possibly owing to a read error. The genes are TRBV5-1 and TRBJ1-1; D is undetermined. Germline CDR1 SGHRS, CDR2 YFSETQ. The CDR3 covers 13 residues. CDR3 coding DNA: TGTGCCAGCAGCTTGAACCCGAACACTGAAGCTTTCTTT. Its protein product is CASSLNPNTEAFF.

The chain couples TRBV10-3 to TRBJ1-5; a possible D gene is TRBD1 (5 bases). V shed 2 bases and J shed 4 bases, with 12 bases lying between them. This CDR3 has 15 amino acids. Germline V gives CDR1 ENHRY, CDR2 SYGVKD. The CDR3 DNA follows: TGTGCCATCAGTGAGGTTAAGGGGCTGAATCAGCCCCAGCATTTT. This sequence encodes CAISEVKGLNQPQHF.

The sample holds one count of this clone. The chain recombines TRBV14 with TRBJ2-2; D uncertain. CDR1 is SGHDN and CDR2 is FVKESK in the germline V gene. The CDR3 runs to 16 residues. Trimming removed 1 base from V and 1 base from J, with 10 bases in between. CDR3 coding DNA: TGTGCCAGCAGCCAAGGCCGATCGGGGAACACCGGGGAGCTGTTTTTT. It is translated as CASSQGRSGNTGELFF.

Details on this clone: The final CDR3 position lacks the conserved phenylalanine or tryptophan, pointing to a likely read error. This sequence joins TRBV15 and TRBJ1-1; tentative D call: TRBD1 (5 bases). Germline V gene sequence: CDR1 LNHNV, CDR2 YYDKDF (reference sequence). The V end was cut by 5 bases, the J end by 1 base, with 8 bases between. The CDR3 extends over 13 amino acids. The CDR3 spells CATSQDRNTEAFL. The DNA of the CDR3 is TGTGCCACCAGCCAAGACAGGAACACTGAAGCTTTCCTT.

The rearrangement uses TRBV28 and TRBJ2-5, with TRBD2 identical over 16 bases. The CDR3 length is 18 residues. Germline V lookup: CDR1 MDHEN, CDR2 SYDVKM. V dropped 1 base and J dropped 4; count of bases not matched to a gene: 6. The CDR3 region is CASSLFGTSGGARETQYF. For the CDR3, the DNA is TGTGCCAGCAGTTTATTTGGGACTAGCGGGGGGGCACGAGAGACCCAGTACTTC.

V is TRBV4-3 and J is TRBJ1-4, with a possible D match to TRBD1 (5 bases). Trimming removed 0 bases from V and 11 bases from J, with 7 bases in between. Looked up from germline, CDR1 is LGHNA and CDR2 is YSLEER. This CDR3 has 12 residues. The CDR3 spells CASSQDRDKLFF. The DNA of the CDR3 is TGCGCCAGCAGCCAAGACAGGGACAAACTGTTTTTT.

The J gene is TRBJ1-2, the V gene TRBV11-2, with 7 nucleotides matching TRBD1. The CDR3 spans 14 residues. Trimming took 2 bases from V and 6 from J; bases not matched to a gene: 6. Germline-derived CDR1 and CDR2 are SGHAT and FQNNGV. CDR3 sequence: CASSLFAGGNGYTF. CDR3 bases: TGTGCCAGCAGCTTATTCGCAGGGGGAAATGGCTACACCTTC.